This entry concerns a single TCR beta chain. What antigen it recognizes has not been identified. Per-base quality was not reported, and no clone a single base away is much larger than it. The entry originates in a study of T cell changes during pregnancy in multiple sclerosis (dated by TCRdb to the late 2010s). Context from the whole study: In women with multiple sclerosis, the researchers looked at how the T cell repertoire shifted as pregnancy progressed.

The protocol used for the library was the immunoSEQ multiplex PCR assay. This immuneACCESS table, as held by TCRdb, lists in-frame sequences with V and J called but not all clones. Of the missing ones, under half trace to an unresolved V gene in checked studies; the others have no known cause. A total of about 77,000 clones appear in this sample, 89% of them only once. 1.5% to 2% of the sample rests with the top ten. As encoded in the germline V gene, CDR1 is SNHLY while CDR2 is FYNNEI. V lost 11 bases and J lost 5 bases, and the count of bases not matched to a germline gene is 11. The CDR3, cysteine through phenylalanine, is 13 amino acids long. Of all the DNA, just the CDR3 is kept, 39 bases in frame from base 1.

The material sequenced was peripheral blood, taken before pregnancy. The sequence was obtained from a female donor with multiple sclerosis, enrolled in a pregnancy study. Rearrangement joined TRBV2 to TRBJ1-2, and 7 junctional nucleotides match TRBD1. CDR3 sequence: CAGTGARAYGYTF. In nucleotides, the sequence is TGTGCCGGTACAGGGGCCCGGGCATATGGCTACACCTTC.